These 9 T cell receptor beta chains were all obtained from the same sample, sequenced in a study of blood T cell repertoires in COVID-19. Produced via immunoSEQ multiplex PCR; TCRdb's table is partial and in-frame only. The table lists fewer than 350,000 clones, around nine tenths of them singletons. The specimen was PBMCs or T cells enriched from blood (not recorded which). These TCRs come from a woman between 40 and 55 years old who had recovered from COVID-19.

J is TRBJ2-2 and V is TRBV4-1; weak D call: TRBD2 (6 bases). The germline V gene encodes CDR1 MGHRA and CDR2 YSYEKL. Trimming took 4 bases from V and 5 from J, leaving 14 bases between them. The CDR3 sequence is 15 residues long. The CDR3 reads CASSLFKEGTGELFF. The CDR3 nucleotides are TGCGCCAGCAGCCTATTCAAGGAGGGTACCGGGGAGCTGTTTTTT.

This clone was seen once. J is TRBJ2-5 and V is TRBV30, with D possibly matching TRBD2 (7 bases). Germline lookup yields CDR1 GTSNPN and CDR2 SVGIG (reference sequence). The CDR3 is made up of 17 amino acids. V lost 5 bases and J 2 bases, leaving 24 bases between the germline ends. The CDR3 loop reads CAWARGAISGHQETQYF. DNA of the CDR3: TGTGCCTGGGCCCGGGGGGCGATCAGCGGGCATCAAGAGACCCAGTACTTC.

The chain recombines TRBV7-2 with TRBJ2-7, with TRBD2 matching over 7 bases. V lost 0 bases to trimming and J lost 4 bases; unmatched junction nucleotides: 9. The CDR3 has 16 amino acids. The V gene's germline CDR1 is SGHTA and CDR2 FQGNSA. CDR3 residues: CASSLAGPSGLYEQYF. Written as DNA, the CDR3 is TGTGCCAGCAGCTTAGCGGGCCCTAGCGGCTTGTACGAGCAGTACTTC.

V is TRBV2 and J is TRBJ1-4; D ambiguous. The CDR3 covers 14 residues. CDR1 and CDR2 from the germline V gene are SNHLY and FYNNEI. Trimming left V 4 bases short and J 0 bases short, with 6 bases between. The CDR3 protein is CASSVESTNEKLFF. CDR3 nucleotide sequence: TGTGCCAGCAGTGTTGAGTCAACTAATGAAAAACTGTTTTTT.

V and J are TRBV28 and TRBJ1-6; TRBD1 matches at 7 bases. V shed 3 bases and J 6 bases; nucleotides not matched to a gene: 2. Germline CDR1 reads MDHEN; CDR2 reads SYDVKM. This CDR3 contains 14 residues. CDR3 bases: TGTGCCAGCAGTTTCCCAGGGGGTAATTCACCCCTCCACTTT. Translation: CASSFPGGNSPLHF.

V and J are TRBV18 and TRBJ1-5; 7 bases map to TRBD1. Germline loops: CDR1 KGHSH, CDR2 LQKENI. J gave up 7 bases and V 5 bases, and 5 bases lay outside the gene matches. CDR3 length equals 13 residues. CDR3 bases: TGTGCCAGCTCAGACGACAGGGTCCAGCCCCAGCATTTT. Translated: CASSDDRVQPQHF.

This chain joins TRBV3-1 (or the pseudogene TRBV3-2) and TRBJ2-7, with D perhaps matching TRBD2 (5 bases). The length of the CDR3 is 14 residues. Per germline, CDR1 LGHDT and CDR2 YNNKEL (reference sequence). The ends were cut back, 2 bases at V and 6 bases at J, with 14 bases in the middle. CDR3 in amino acids: CASSQQCREGEQYF. DNA of the CDR3: TGTGCCAGCAGCCAACAGTGTAGAGAGGGCGAGCAGTACTTC.

The chain employs TRBV4-3 and TRBJ1-2; D gene ambiguous. Germline loops: CDR1 LGHNA, CDR2 YSLEER. The CDR3 length is 15 residues. V shed 0 bases and J shed 4 bases, with 12 bases lying between them. In DNA, the CDR3 is TGCGCCAGCAGCCAAGAGGTTGGTGCGCTCTATGGCTACACCTTC. Amino acid sequence: CASSQEVGALYGYTF.

This sequence joins TRBV18 and TRBJ2-1, with D possibly being TRBD2 (5 bases). The germline V and J ends were trimmed by 5 bases and 5 bases, with 10 bases remaining between them. Germline CDR1 and CDR2: KGHSH and LQKENI. The CDR3 runs 13 residues. The CDR3 DNA reads as TGTGCCAGCTCATACCGGGAAAACAATGAGCAGTTCTTC. This gives the protein CASSYRENNEQFF.